This T cell receptor beta chain stems from a study of CD8 T cells in Susac syndrome. In contrast to the negatively isolated CD8+ and CD4+ T cells, TEMRA cells were FACS-enriched. Germline loops: CDR1 SGDLS, CDR2 YYNGEE. The CDR3 loop spans 10 amino acids. The ends were cut back, 3 bases at V and 6 bases at J, with 3 bases in the middle. Reverse transcription used roughly 0.5 to 1 ug RNA and random hexamers. TCRdb re-called the immunoSEQ multiplex PCR reads with MiXCR, one entry per CDR3 protein. The sample consists of around 280,000 distinct CDR3 sequences, about 85% of them appearing once. The TCR comes from a human donor with multiple sclerosis. The sample was CD8+ T cells from PBMCs. The chain combines TRBV9 with TRBJ1-2, with D unclear. The CDR3 nucleotides read TGTGCCAGCAGCGGGGATGGCTACACCTTC. This encodes CASSGDGYTF.